The 28 T cell receptor beta chains below all came from one sample that was sequenced in a study of vaccination and CD4 T cells after COVID-19. Cultured CD4+ T cell DNA was sequenced using the Oncomine TCR Beta short-read assay. MiXCR, run by TCRdb on the PCR reads, gives a single entry per CDR3 protein. The sample holds about 11,000 distinct CDR3 sequences, 65% to 80% seen once. Treatment defined: roughly 11-day PBMC culture with coronavirus spike peptide pools or control peptides (ViraFEST assay). No antigen has been assigned to these receptors. The sequenced sample was CD4+ T cells from blood, cultured in vitro. These receptors were taken from a human donor who had recovered from COVID-19.

The rearrangement uses TRBV10-3 and TRBJ1-5, with D possibly matching TRBD1 (5 bases). CDR1 ENHRY and CDR2 SYGVKD come from the germline V gene. This CDR3 has 13 residues. The germline V and J ends were trimmed by 6 bases and 3 bases, with 9 bases remaining between them. The CDR3 loop reads CAIRGDLNQPQHF. The CDR3 region has the DNA TGTGCCATCAGGGGGGACCTCAATCAGCCCCAGCATTTT.

This sequence joins TRBV24-1 and TRBJ1-1; D is unresolved. Per germline, CDR1 KGHDR and CDR2 SFDVKD. V lost 10 bases and J lost 1, with 9 bases in between. This CDR3 region has 12 residues. CDR3 region: CATSRANTEAFF. The DNA for the CDR3 is TGTGCCACATCGAGAGCGAACACTGAAGCTTTCTTT.

This clonotype has a single count. V and J are TRBV6-5 and TRBJ1-1, with unresolved D. The CDR3 extends over 14 amino acids. V gave up 0 bases and J gave up 10 bases, with 15 bases separating them. CDR1 is MNHEY, CDR2 SVGAGI, per germline. CDR3 nucleotide sequence: TGTGCCAGCAGTTACTCGGTCTACGGCCGCGGAGCTTTCTTT. Translation gives CASSYSVYGRGAFF.

The V and J genes are TRBV5-4 and TRBJ2-1; TRBD2 matches 11 bases. Germline values: CDR1 SGHNT, CDR2 YYREEE (reference sequence). J gave up 5 bases and V 3 bases, and 4 bases lay outside the gene matches. There are 15 residues in the CDR3. The CDR3 sequence is CASSSPGLADNEQFF. CDR3 DNA sequence: TGTGCCAGCAGCTCGCCGGGACTAGCGGACAATGAGCAGTTCTTC. The complete variable domain, with remaining parts taken from reference TRBV5-4 and TRBJ2-1, reads ETGVTQSPTHLIKTRGQQVTLRCSSQSGHNTVSWYQQALGQGPQFIFQYYREEENGRGNFPPRFSGLQFPNYSSELNVNALELDDSALYLCASSSPGLADNEQFFGPGTRLTVL.

The V call is TRBV20-1, the J call TRBJ2-6; possible D gene TRBD2, 7 bases. The germline V gene encodes CDR1 DFQATT and CDR2 SNEGSKA (reference sequence). This CDR3 contains 14 residues. V lost 3 bases and J 3 bases, leaving 9 bases between the germline ends. CDR3 nucleotide sequence: TGCAGTGCTAGCGGGGGGCTTGGGGCCAACGTCCTGACTTTC. Residues: CSASGGLGANVLTF.

This chain joins TRBV30 and TRBJ2-5, with TRBD2 matching over 9 bases. In germline, CDR1 is GTSNPN, CDR2 SVGIG (reference sequence). V lost 3 bases to trimming and J lost 0 bases; unmatched junction nucleotides: 17. This CDR3 region has 19 residues. The CDR3 reads CAWRGRGVAGDLYQETQYF. DNA for the CDR3: TGTGCCTGGAGGGGTCGCGGGGTAGCGGGAGACCTGTACCAAGAGACCCAGTACTTC.

The J gene is TRBJ2-5, the V gene TRBV7-2, with D possibly being TRBD1 or TRBD2 (6 bases each). Trimming stripped 1 base from V and 2 bases from J, with 14 bases between. The V gene's germline CDR1 is SGHTA and CDR2 FQGNSA. The CDR3 is 16 residues long. The CDR3 loop reads CASSLGGAGSQETQYF. CDR3 coding DNA: TGTGCCAGCAGCTTAGGGGGGGCTGGATCTCAAGAGACCCAGTACTTC. Drawing the rest from reference TRBV7-2 and TRBJ2-5, the complete variable domain is GAGVSQSPSNKVTEKGKDVELRCDPISGHTALYWYRQSLGQGLEFLIYFQGNSAPDKSGLPSDRFSAERTGGSVSTLTIQRTQQEDSAVYLCASSLGGAGSQETQYFGPGTRLLVL.

The gene calls are TRBV28 and TRBJ1-5; 9 bases are a match to TRBD1. The CDR3 has 12 residues. Germline values: CDR1 MDHEN, CDR2 SYDVKM. The trim removed 6 bases at V and 16 bases at J, leaving 10 bases unmatched. DNA of the CDR3: TGTGCCAGCAGGGCGACAGGGGGTCCCCGACATTTT. Its translation: CASRATGGPRHF.

This chain connects TRBV7-2 to TRBJ2-3; D unclear. CDR3 length: 12 amino acids. V was pared by 4 bases and J by 4 bases, with 6 bases between. Germline V gene data show CDR1 as SGHTA and CDR2 as FQGNSA. CDR3: CASSYRSDTQYF. In DNA, the CDR3 is TGTGCCAGCAGCTACAGATCAGATACGCAGTATTTT.

The rearrangement uses TRBV2 and TRBJ2-7; D gene uncertain. This CDR3 has 15 amino acids. The ends were cut back, 0 bases at V and 0 bases at J, with 9 bases in the middle. CDR1 SNHLY and CDR2 FYNNEI come from the germline V gene. This CDR3 reads CASSEALRPSYEQYF. In DNA, the CDR3 is TGTGCCAGCAGTGAAGCGCTTCGGCCCTCCTACGAGCAGTACTTC.

The CDR3 nucleotides are TGTGCCAGCAGGTCCCAGGGGGCTTACACTGAAGCTTTCTTT. Protein sequence: CASRSQGAYTEAFF. J is TRBJ1-1 and V is TRBV6-1, with 8 bases identical to TRBD1. CDR1 MNHNS and CDR2 SASEGT come from the germline V gene. This CDR3 region has 14 residues. V lost 6 bases to trimming and J lost 3 bases; unmatched junction nucleotides: 6.

The chain uses TRBV20-1 and TRBJ1-5, with 9 bases identical to TRBD1. Unmatched junction bases numbered 10, after V lost 4 bases and J lost 6 bases. Germline values: CDR1 DFQATT, CDR2 SNEGSKA (reference sequence). The CDR3 loop spans 15 amino acids. CDR3 amino acids: CSATDRGFVGQPQHF. Written as DNA, the CDR3 is TGCAGTGCTACGGACAGGGGTTTTGTGGGTCAGCCCCAGCATTTT.

The CDR3 DNA is TGTGCCAGCAGTTTATTGGGGGGCCCTAGCTCCTACGAGCAGTACTTC. It encodes CASSLLGGPSSYEQYF. The rearrangement joins TRBV27 to TRBJ2-7, with D perhaps matching TRBD1 or TRBD2 (6 bases each). Germline CDR1 reads MNHEY; CDR2 reads SMNVEV (reference sequence). The CDR3 runs 16 residues. V was trimmed by 1 base and J by 0 bases, leaving 13 bases between them.

The chain is built from TRBV2 and TRBJ2-1; possible D gene TRBD2, 5 bases. The CDR3 has 11 residues. CDR1 SNHLY and CDR2 FYNNEI come from the germline V gene. V was clipped by 3 bases and J by 8 bases, with 5 bases between them. The CDR3 loop is CASSEGDEQFF. The CDR3 DNA reads TGTGCCAGCAGTGAGGGAGATGAGCAGTTCTTC.

V usage is TRBV6-5 and J usage is TRBJ1-1, with a weak D call TRBD1 (6 bases). Germline lookup yields CDR1 MNHEY and CDR2 SVGAGI. The CDR3 spans 14 residues. Trimming took off 3 bases at V and 7 bases at J, with 15 bases between the two ends. CDR3 protein: CASSYNPGEVEAFF. CDR3 sequence (DNA): TGTGCCAGCAGTTATAATCCAGGGGAGGTTGAAGCTTTCTTT.

The rearrangement links TRBV20-1 to TRBJ1-5; D might be TRBD1 (5 bases). The germline gives CDR1 DFQATT, CDR2 SNEGSKA (reference sequence). The CDR3 is 14 residues long. Trimming left V 3 bases short and J 1 base short, with 10 bases between. This CDR3 is CSARDIWSNQPQHF. The CDR3 DNA sequence: TGCAGTGCTAGGGACATCTGGAGCAATCAGCCCCAGCATTTT.

The rearrangement links TRBV6-1 to TRBJ1-5; no firm D call. Germline loops: CDR1 MNHNS, CDR2 SASEGT. Trimming removed 0 bases from V and 1 base from J, with 4 bases in between. CDR3 length equals 14 residues. CDR3 in amino acids: CASSEAYSNQPQHF. CDR3 nucleotides: TGTGCCAGCAGTGAAGCATACAGCAATCAGCCCCAGCATTTT.

The rearrangement links TRBV7-2 to TRBJ1-2; tentative D call: TRBD1 (6 bases). Deletions cut 3 bases from V and 4 bases from J, with 18 bases between. The CDR3 runs 16 residues. The germline V gene has CDR1 SGHTA and CDR2 FQGNSA. CDR3 coding DNA: TGTGCCAGCAGCTTCCTGAACAGGGTTTTAGGCTATGGCTACACCTTC. Its protein product is CASSFLNRVLGYGYTF.

V and J are TRBV20-1 and TRBJ1-1; tentative D call: TRBD1 (6 bases). The V gene's germline CDR1 is DFQATT and CDR2 SNEGSKA (reference sequence). Trimming cost V 8 bases and J 5 bases, with 15 bases left between them. This CDR3 is built from 12 residues. The DNA for the CDR3 is TGCAGTTCCCGGCGGGGGGCGACTGAAGCTTTCTTT. It is translated as CSSRRGATEAFF.

The chain recombines TRBV20-1 with TRBJ2-1; 7 nucleotides line up with TRBD2. V lost 4 bases and J lost 2; bases outside the gene matches: 2. CDR1 is DFQATT and CDR2 is SNEGSKA in the germline V gene (reference sequence). CDR3 length: 13 amino acids. The CDR3: CSAKSGTYNEQFF. DNA of the CDR3: TGCAGTGCTAAGAGCGGGACCTACAATGAGCAGTTCTTC.

This sequence joins TRBV7-2 and TRBJ2-5; TRBD2 is a possible D gene (5 bases). V was cut by 1 base and J by 2 bases, with 14 bases left in between. The CDR3 contains 16 residues. Germline V gives CDR1 SGHTA, CDR2 FQGNSA. CDR3: CASSLVRRAAQETQYF. The CDR3 DNA follows: TGTGCCAGCAGCTTAGTTCGACGAGCGGCTCAAGAGACCCAGTACTTC.

This chain uses TRBV6-1 with TRBJ1-2; TRBD1 is a possible D gene (6 bases). The CDR3 contains 14 residues. Between the trimmed V and J ends, which lost 6 bases and 4 bases, there was a span of 15 bases. The V gene's germline CDR1 is MNHNS and CDR2 SASEGT. The chain's CDR3 is CASRPERTVYGYTF. The DNA of the CDR3 is TGTGCCAGCAGACCGGAACGGACAGTCTATGGCTACACCTTC.

The chain employs TRBV7-2 and TRBJ2-6; tentative D call: TRBD2 (6 bases). The CDR3 has 15 residues. From germline, CDR1 is SGHTA and CDR2 FQGNSA. V was pared by 6 bases and J by 0 bases, with 9 bases between. The CDR3 DNA is TGTGCCAGCAGAGTGGGGGGCTCTGGGGCCAACGTCCTGACTTTC. It translates to CASRVGGSGANVLTF.

The chain joins TRBV7-9 to TRBJ2-6; D call uncertain. V lost 4 bases and J 4 bases, leaving 5 bases between the germline ends. The germline V gene encodes CDR1 SEHNR and CDR2 FQNEAQ (reference sequence). The CDR3 runs 13 residues. The CDR3 spells CASSSSGANVLTF. In DNA form, the CDR3 reads TGTGCCAGCAGCTCCTCCGGGGCCAACGTCCTGACTTTC.

The genes are TRBV7-2 and TRBJ1-2, with a possible D match to TRBD1 (6 bases). V lost 7 bases, J lost 1 base, and 16 bases lay in between. CDR1 is SGHTA and CDR2 is FQGNSA in the germline V gene. This CDR3 region has 15 residues. CDR3 nucleotides: TGTGCCAGCATCCTCGGACAGACATTTAACTATGGCTACACCTTC. This sequence encodes CASILGQTFNYGYTF. Drawing the rest from reference TRBV7-2 and TRBJ1-2, the complete variable domain is GAGVSQSPSNKVTEKGKDVELRCDPISGHTALYWYRQSLGQGLEFLIYFQGNSAPDKSGLPSDRFSAERTGGSVSTLTIQRTQQEDSAVYLCASILGQTFNYGYTFGSGTRLTVV.

This rearrangement joins TRBV20-1 to TRBJ2-7, with TRBD1 identical over 7 bases. This CDR3 has 13 residues. Germline loops: CDR1 DFQATT, CDR2 SNEGSKA (reference sequence). V shed 1 base, J shed 2 bases, and the junction held 2 bases outside the gene matches. As DNA, the CDR3 is TGCAGTGCTAGAGGACAGGGTCCCTACGAGCAGTACTTC. Amino acid sequence: CSARGQGPYEQYF.

The rearrangement joins TRBV5-1 to TRBJ1-6, with D unresolved. There are 13 residues in the CDR3. With 0 bases removed from V and 7 bases from J, the gap between germline ends came to 5 bases. Germline loops: CDR1 SGHRS, CDR2 YFSETQ. DNA for the CDR3: TGCGCCAGCAGCTTGGATGGGAATTCACCCCTCCACTTT. Protein: CASSLDGNSPLHF.

The gene calls are TRBV7-2 and TRBJ2-2, with D possibly matching TRBD1 (6 bases). Germline lookup yields CDR1 SGHTA and CDR2 FQGNSA. V lost 7 bases and J lost 1, with 13 bases in between. The CDR3 is 15 amino acids. Written as DNA, the CDR3 is TGTGCCAGCATCCGTGACAGGCGGAACACCGGGGAGCTGTTTTTT. It encodes CASIRDRRNTGELFF.